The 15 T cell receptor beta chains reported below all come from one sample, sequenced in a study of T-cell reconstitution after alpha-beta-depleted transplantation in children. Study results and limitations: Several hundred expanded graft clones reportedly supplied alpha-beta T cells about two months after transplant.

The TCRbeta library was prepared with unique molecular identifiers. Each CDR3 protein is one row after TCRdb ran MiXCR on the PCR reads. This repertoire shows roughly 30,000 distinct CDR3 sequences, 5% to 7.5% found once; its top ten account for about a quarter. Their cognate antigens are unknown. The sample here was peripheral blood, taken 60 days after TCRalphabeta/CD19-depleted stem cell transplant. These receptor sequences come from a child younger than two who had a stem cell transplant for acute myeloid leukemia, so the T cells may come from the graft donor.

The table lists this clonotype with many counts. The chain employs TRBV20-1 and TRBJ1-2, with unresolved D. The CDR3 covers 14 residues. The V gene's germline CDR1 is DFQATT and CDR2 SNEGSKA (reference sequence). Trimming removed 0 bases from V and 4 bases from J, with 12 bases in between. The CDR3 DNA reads TGCAGTGCTAGAGATCTTTGGGCTGGCTATGGCTACACCTTC. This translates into CSARDLWAGYGYTF.

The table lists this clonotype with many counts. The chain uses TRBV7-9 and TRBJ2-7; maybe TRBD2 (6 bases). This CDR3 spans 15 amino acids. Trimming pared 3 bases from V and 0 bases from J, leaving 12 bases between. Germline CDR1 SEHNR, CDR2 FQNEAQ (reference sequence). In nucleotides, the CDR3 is TGTGCCAGCAGCTTGGCGACCGGGGGCTCCTACGAGCAGTACTTC. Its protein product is CASSLATGGSYEQYF. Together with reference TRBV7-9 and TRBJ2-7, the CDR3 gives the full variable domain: DTGVSQNPRHKITKRGQNVTFRCDPISEHNRLYWYRQTLGQGPEFLTYFQNEAQLEKSRLLSDRFSAERPKGSFSTLEIQRTEQGDSAMYLCASSLATGGSYEQYFGPGTRLTVT.

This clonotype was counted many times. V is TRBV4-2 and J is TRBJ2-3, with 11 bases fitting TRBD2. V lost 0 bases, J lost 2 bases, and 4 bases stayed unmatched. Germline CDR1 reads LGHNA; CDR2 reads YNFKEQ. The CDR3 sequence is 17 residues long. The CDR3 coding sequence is TGTGCCAGCAGCCAAGAGGCTAGCGGGGGGTACACAGATACGCAGTATTTT. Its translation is CASSQEASGGYTDTQYF.

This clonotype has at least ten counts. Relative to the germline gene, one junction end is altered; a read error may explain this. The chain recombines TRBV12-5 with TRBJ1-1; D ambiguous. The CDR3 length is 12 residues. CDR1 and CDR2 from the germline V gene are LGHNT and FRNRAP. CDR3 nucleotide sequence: TGTGCTAGTGGTTTGGGCCTGATGGGAGGGCATTTT. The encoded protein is CASGLGLMGGHF.

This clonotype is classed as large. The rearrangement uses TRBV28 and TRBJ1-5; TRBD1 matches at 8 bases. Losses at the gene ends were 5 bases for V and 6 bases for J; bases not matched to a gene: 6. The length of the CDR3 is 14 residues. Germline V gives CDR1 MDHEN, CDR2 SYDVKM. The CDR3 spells CASSAPGQVQPQHF. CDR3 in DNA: TGTGCCAGCAGTGCCCCGGGACAGGTTCAGCCCCAGCATTTT.

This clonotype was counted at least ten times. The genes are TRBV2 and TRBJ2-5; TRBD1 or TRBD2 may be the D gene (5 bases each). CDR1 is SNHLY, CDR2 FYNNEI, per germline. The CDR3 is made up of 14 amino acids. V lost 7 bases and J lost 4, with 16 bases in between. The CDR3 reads CASNSPGAGETQYF. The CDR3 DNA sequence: TGTGCCAGCAACTCCCCCGGGGCAGGAGAGACCCAGTACTTC.

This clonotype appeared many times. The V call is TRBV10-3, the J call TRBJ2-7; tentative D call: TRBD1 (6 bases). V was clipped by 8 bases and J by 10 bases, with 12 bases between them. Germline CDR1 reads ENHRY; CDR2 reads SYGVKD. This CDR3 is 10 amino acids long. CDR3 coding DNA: TGTGCCATCCTCAGGGGAGCACAGTACTTC. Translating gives CAILRGAQYF.

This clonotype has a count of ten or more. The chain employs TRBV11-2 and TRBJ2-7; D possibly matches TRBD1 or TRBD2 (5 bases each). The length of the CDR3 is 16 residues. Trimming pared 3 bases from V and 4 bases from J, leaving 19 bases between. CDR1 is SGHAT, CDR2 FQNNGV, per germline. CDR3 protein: CASSLTPSGLLYEQYF. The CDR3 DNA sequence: TGTGCCAGCAGCTTGACGCCCTCGGGGCTGTTATACGAGCAGTACTTC.

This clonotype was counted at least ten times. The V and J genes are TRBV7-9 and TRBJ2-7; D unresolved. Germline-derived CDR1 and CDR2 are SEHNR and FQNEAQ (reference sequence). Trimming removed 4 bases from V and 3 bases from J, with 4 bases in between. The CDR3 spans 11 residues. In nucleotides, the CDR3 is TGTGCCAGCAGCTACAACTACGAGCAGTACTTC. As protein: CASSYNYEQYF.

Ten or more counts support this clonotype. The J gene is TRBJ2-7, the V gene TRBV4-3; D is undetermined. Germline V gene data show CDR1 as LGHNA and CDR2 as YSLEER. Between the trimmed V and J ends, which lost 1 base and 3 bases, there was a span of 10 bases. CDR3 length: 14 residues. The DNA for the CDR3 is TGCGCCAGCAGCCAAGGGGTTTCAGACTACGAGCAGTACTTC. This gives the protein CASSQGVSDYEQYF.

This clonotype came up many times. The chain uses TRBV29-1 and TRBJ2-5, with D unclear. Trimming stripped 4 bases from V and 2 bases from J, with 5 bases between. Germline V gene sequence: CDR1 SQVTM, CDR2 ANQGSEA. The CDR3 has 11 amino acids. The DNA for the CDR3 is TGCAGCGTTGCTGCTCAAGAGACCCAGTACTTC. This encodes CSVAAQETQYF.

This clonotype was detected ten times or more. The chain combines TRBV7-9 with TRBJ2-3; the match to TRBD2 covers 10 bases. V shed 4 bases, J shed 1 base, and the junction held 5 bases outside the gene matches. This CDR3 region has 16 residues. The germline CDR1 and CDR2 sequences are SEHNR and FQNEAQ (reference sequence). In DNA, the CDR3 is TGTGCCAGCAGCTCTCCTAGCGGGAGTGGCACAGATACGCAGTATTTT. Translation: CASSSPSGSGTDTQYF.

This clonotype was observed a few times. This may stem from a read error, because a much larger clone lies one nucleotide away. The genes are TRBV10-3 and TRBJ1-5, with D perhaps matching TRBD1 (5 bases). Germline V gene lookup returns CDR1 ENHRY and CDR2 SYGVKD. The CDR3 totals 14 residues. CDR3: CVISGTPGFQPQHF. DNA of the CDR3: TGTGTCATCAGTGGCACCCCAGGGTTTCAGCCCCAGCATTTT.

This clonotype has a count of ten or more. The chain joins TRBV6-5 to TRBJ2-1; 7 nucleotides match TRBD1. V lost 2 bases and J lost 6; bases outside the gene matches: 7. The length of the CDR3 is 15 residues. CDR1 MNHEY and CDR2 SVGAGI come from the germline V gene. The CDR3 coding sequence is TGTGCCAGCAGTTACAACACAGGGGCCCTCAATGAGCAGTTCTTC. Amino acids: CASSYNTGALNEQFF.

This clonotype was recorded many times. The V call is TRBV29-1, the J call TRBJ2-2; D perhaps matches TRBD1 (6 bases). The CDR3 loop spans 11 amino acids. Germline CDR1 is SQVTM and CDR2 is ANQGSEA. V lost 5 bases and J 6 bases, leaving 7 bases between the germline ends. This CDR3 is CSVQGSGELFF. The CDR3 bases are TGCAGCGTTCAGGGGTCCGGGGAGCTGTTTTTT.